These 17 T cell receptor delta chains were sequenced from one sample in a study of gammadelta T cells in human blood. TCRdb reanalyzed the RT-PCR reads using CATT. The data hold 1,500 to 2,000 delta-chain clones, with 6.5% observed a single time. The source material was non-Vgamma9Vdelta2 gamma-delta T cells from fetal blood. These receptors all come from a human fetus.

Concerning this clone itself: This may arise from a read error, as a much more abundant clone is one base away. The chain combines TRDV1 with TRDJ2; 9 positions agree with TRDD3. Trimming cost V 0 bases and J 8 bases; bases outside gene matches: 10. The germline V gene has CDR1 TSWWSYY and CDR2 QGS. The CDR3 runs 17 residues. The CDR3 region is CALGELNRGILKAQLFF. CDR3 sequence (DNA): TGTGCTCTTGGGGAACTTAACCGGGGGATACTAAAGGCACAACTCTTCTTT.

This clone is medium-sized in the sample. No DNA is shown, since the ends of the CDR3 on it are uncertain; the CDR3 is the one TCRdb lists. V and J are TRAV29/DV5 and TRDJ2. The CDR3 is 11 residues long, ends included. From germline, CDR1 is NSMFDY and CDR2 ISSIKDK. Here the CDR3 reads CSVLLCSNLFF.

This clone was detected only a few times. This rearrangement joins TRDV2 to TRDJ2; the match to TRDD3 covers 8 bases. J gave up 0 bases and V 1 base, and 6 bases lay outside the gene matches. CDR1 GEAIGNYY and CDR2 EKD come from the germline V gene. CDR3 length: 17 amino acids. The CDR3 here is CACDTLLGGPLTAQLFF. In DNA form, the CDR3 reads TGTGCCTGTGACACGTTACTGGGGGGGCCTTTGACAGCACAACTCTTCTTT.

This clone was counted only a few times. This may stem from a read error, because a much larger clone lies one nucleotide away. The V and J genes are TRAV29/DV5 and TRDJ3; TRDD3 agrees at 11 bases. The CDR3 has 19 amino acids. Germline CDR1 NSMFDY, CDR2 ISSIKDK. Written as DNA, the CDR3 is TGTGCAGCAAGCGCGTACTGGGGGATAAGCTCCTGGGACACCCAACAGATGTTTTTC. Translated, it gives CAASAYWGISSWDTQQMFF.

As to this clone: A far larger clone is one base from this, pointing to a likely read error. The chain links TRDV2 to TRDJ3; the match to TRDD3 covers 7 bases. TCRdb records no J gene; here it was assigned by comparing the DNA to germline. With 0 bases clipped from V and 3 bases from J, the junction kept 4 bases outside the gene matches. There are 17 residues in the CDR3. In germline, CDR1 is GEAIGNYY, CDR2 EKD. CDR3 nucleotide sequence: TGTGCCTGTGACACCTGGGGGAGCTTCTGGGACACCCGACAGATGTTTTTC. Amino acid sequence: CACDTWGSFWDTRQMFF.

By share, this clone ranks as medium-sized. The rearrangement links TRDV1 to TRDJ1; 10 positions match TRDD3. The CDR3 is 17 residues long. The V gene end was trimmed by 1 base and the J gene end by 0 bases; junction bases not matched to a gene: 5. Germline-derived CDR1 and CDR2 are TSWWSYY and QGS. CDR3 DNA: TGTGCTCTTGGGGAACCTTGTACTGGGGGATACACCGATAAACTCATCTTT. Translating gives CALGEPCTGGYTDKLIF.

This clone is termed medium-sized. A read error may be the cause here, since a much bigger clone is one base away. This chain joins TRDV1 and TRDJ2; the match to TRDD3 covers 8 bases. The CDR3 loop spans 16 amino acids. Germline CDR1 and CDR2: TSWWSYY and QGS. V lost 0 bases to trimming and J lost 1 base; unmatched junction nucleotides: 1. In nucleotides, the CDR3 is TGTGCTCTTGGGGAACTGGGGGATATTTTGACAGCACAACTCTTCTTT. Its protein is CALGELGDILTAQLFF.

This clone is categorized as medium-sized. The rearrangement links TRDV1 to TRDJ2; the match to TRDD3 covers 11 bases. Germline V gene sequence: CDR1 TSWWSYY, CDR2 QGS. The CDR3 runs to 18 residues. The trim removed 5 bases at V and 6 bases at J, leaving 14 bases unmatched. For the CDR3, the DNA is TGTGCTCTTGGGAAGTCCCCGGCCCCTGGGGGATACCCAGCACAACTCTTCTTT. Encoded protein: CALGKSPAPGGYPAQLFF.

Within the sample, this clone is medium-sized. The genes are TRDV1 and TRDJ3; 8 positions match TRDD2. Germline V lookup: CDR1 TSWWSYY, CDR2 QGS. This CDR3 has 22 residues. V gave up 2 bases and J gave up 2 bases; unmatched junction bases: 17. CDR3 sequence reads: CALGEGRTSYVPEAWDTRQMFF. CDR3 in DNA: TGTGCTCTTGGGGAAGGGAGGACTTCCTACGTACCTGAGGCCTGGGACACCCGACAGATGTTTTTC.

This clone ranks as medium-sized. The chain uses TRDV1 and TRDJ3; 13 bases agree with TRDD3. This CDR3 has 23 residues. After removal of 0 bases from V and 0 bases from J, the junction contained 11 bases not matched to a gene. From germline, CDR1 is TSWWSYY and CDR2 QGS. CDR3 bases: TGTGCTCTTGGGGAACTAGGGACTGGGGGATACGCGTTAAGCTCCTGGGACACCCGACAGATGTTTTTC. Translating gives CALGELGTGGYALSSWDTRQMFF.

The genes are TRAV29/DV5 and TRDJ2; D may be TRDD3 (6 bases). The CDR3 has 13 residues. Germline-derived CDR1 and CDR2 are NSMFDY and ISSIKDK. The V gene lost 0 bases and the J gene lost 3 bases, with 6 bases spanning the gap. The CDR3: CAASGGMTAQLFF. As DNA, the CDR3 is TGTGCAGCAAGCGGGGGGATGACAGCACAACTCTTCTTT.

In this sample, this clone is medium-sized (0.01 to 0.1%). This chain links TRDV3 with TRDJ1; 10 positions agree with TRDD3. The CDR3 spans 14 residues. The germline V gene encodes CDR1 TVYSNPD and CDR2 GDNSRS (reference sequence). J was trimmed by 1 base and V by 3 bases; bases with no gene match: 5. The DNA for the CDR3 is TGTGCCTTATGGGGGATACACCCCACCGATAAACTCATCTTT. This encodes CALWGIHPTDKLIF.

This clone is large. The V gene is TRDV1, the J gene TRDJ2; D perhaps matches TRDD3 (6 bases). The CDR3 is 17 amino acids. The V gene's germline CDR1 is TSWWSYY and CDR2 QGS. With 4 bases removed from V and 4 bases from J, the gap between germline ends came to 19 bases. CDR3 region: CALGVPKRRGKTAQLFF. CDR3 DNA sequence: TGTGCTCTTGGGGTGCCCAAACGGCGGGGGAAGACAGCACAACTCTTCTTT.

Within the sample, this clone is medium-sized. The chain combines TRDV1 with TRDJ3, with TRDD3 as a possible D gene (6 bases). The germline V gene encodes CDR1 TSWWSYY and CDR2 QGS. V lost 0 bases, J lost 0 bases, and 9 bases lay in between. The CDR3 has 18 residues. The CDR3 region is CALGELEGYSWDTRQMFF. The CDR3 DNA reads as TGTGCTCTTGGGGAACTAGAGGGATACTCCTGGGACACCCGACAGATGTTTTTC.

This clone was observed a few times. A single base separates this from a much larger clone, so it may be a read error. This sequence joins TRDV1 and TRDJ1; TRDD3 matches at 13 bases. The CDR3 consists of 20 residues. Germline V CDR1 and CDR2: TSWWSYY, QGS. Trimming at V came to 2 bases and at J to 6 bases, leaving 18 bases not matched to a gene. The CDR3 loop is CALGESLAVLGDTGAYKLIF. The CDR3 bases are TGTGCTCTTGGGGAAAGCTTGGCCGTACTGGGGGATACGGGAGCCTATAAACTCATCTTT.

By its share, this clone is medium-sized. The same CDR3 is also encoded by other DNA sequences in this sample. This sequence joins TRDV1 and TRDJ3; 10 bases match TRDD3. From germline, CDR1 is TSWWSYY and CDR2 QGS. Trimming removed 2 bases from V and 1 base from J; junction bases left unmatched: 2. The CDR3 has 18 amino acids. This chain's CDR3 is CALGETGGFSWDTRQMFF. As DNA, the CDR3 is TGTGCTCTTGGGGAAACTGGGGGATTTTCCTGGGACACCCGACAGATGTTTTTC.

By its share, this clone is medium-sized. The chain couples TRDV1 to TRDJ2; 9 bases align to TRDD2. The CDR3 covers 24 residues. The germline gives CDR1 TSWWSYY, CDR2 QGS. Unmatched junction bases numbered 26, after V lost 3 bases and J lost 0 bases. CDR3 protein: CALGDHRPSYVRDRRGALTAQLFF. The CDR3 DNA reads TGTGCTCTTGGGGATCACCGGCCTTCCTACGTGAGGGATAGGAGGGGGGCTTTGACAGCACAACTCTTCTTT.